These 9 T cell receptor beta chains came from one sample sequenced in a study of cytomegalovirus exposure and HLA in healthy donors. 13 Jbeta primers and 60 Vbeta primers were used for the PCR. Repertoires were generated with immunoSEQ multiplex PCR, while TCRdb's copy carries only in-frame clones and drops some. The table shows around 100,000 clones, with approximately 7.1% occurring only once. Sequencing input: PBMCs. These receptors all stem from a man aged 50 to 60 in good health and CMV-seronegative.

This clone was counted between two and nine times. The chain joins TRBV21-1 to TRBJ2-7; the D call of TRBD1 is as the table states it, not checked on the DNA. TRBV21-1 is a pseudogene. The length of the CDR3 is 14 residues. CDR3 in amino acids: CASSPRQGPHEQYF. In DNA, the CDR3 is TGTGCCAGCAGCCCTCGACAGGGTCCCCACGAGCAGTACTTC.

This chain joins TRBV5-1 and TRBJ2-5, with a tentative D call TRBD2 (6 bases). The CDR3 is made up of 15 amino acids. Per germline, CDR1 SGHRS and CDR2 YFSETQ. V shed 1 base and J shed 4 bases, with 14 bases lying between them. DNA of the CDR3: TGCGCCAGCAGCTTGAGGGCAGGGAGGAGAGAGACCCAGTACTTC. As protein: CASSLRAGRRETQYF.

The chain carries TRBV5-8 and TRBJ2-6, with D tentatively TRBD1 (6 bases). The CDR3 spans 15 residues. Germline V gene data show CDR1 as SGHTS and CDR2 as YDEGEE. Trimming removed 0 bases from V and 6 bases from J, with 10 bases in between. Here the CDR3 DNA reads TGTGCCAGCAGCTTGGATAGGGGGAAGGCCAACGTCCTGACTTTC. Translation: CASSLDRGKANVLTF. The variable domain in full, with the rest retrieved from reference TRBV5-8 and TRBJ2-6, is EAGVTQSPTHLIKTRGQQATLRCSPISGHTSVYWYQQALGLGLQFLLWYDEGEERNRGNFPPRFSGRQFPNYSSELNVNALELEDSALYLCASSLDRGKANVLTFGAGSRLTVL.

The chain has TRBV4-2 and TRBJ1-1; tentative D call: TRBD1 (5 bases). Germline loops: CDR1 LGHNA, CDR2 YNFKEQ. The CDR3 runs to 17 residues. V lost 1 base, J lost 6 bases, and 21 bases lay in between. The CDR3 region is CASSQVGVRVVGAEAFF. The CDR3 nucleotides are TGTGCCAGCAGCCAAGTAGGGGTCCGGGTGGTCGGCGCTGAAGCTTTCTTT.

This clone showed up just a few times. This chain links TRBV11-2 with TRBJ2-7; perhaps TRBD2 as D (6 bases). CDR3 length: 14 residues. Trimming shortened V by 3 bases and J by 1 base, and 10 bases separated the two germline ends. Germline CDR1 reads SGHAT; CDR2 reads FQNNGV. For the CDR3, the DNA is TGTGCCAGCAGCTTCGGCGGGGTTTCCTACGAGCAGTACTTC. Amino acid sequence: CASSFGGVSYEQYF.

The gene calls are TRBV7-2 and TRBJ2-7, with 8 bases lining up with TRBD2. With 5 bases clipped from V and 0 bases from J, the junction kept 12 bases outside the gene matches. CDR3 size: 17 residues. Germline V gene data show CDR1 as SGHTA and CDR2 as FQGNSA. CDR3 sequence reads: CASSVSGLAYSSYEQYF. The CDR3 nucleotides read TGTGCCAGCAGCGTATCCGGACTAGCCTATAGCTCCTACGAGCAGTACTTC.

This clone was picked up a small number of times. This chain uses TRBV5-8 with TRBJ2-7, with D unresolved. CDR3 size: 14 residues. The ends were cut back, 0 bases at V and 5 bases at J, with 12 bases in the middle. Germline CDR1 and CDR2: SGHTS and YDEGEE. CDR3 sequence (DNA): TGTGCCAGCAGCTTGGCCGGGTATGTACACGAGCAGTACTTC. Its translation: CASSLAGYVHEQYF.

This chain uses TRBV7-6 with TRBJ2-3, with D maybe TRBD1 (5 bases). Germline CDR1 SGHVS, CDR2 FNYEAQ. This CDR3 is 14 amino acids long. V lost 5 bases and J 5 bases, leaving 14 bases between the germline ends. CDR3: CASSLTDTRDTQYF. DNA for the CDR3: TGTGCCAGCAGCCTCACGGACACCCGAGATACGCAGTATTTT.

This clone was found a few times. Other DNA variants within this sample encode the same CDR3. J is TRBJ1-5 and V is TRBV7-9, with TRBD1 matching 7 bases. This CDR3 spans 15 amino acids. The J segment lost 1 base and the V segment lost 0 bases, leaving 0 bases of the junction unmatched. The germline V gene encodes CDR1 SEHNR and CDR2 FQNEAQ (reference sequence). In DNA, the CDR3 is TGTGCCAGCAGCTTAGCAGGGGGCAGCAATCAGCCCCAGCATTTT. The encoded protein is CASSLAGGSNQPQHF.